What follows are 29 T cell receptor beta chains derived from one specimen sequenced in a study of CD4 T cells in relation to SARS-CoV-2 and coronaviruses. TCRdb's copy holds only in-frame clones and misses some; the assay was immunoSEQ multiplex PCR. The sample includes about 40,000 clones, 82% of them seen just once. The antigens these receptors bind are not known. Sequencing input: naive CD4+ T cells from PBMCs, cultured in vitro. Subset specified: naive CD4+ T cells isolated by negative enrichment. The receptors come from an adult with COVID-19.

This chain joins TRBV12-3 or TRBV12-4 and TRBJ2-1; no reliable D call. The ends were cut back, 1 base at V and 10 bases at J, with 8 bases in the middle. CDR3 length: 12 amino acids. The CDR3 protein is CASSLGPWEQFF. CDR3 DNA: TGTGCCAGCAGTTTAGGACCCTGGGAGCAGTTCTTC.

The chain couples TRBV28 to TRBJ2-7; 9 nucleotides line up with TRBD2. Germline assignment: CDR1 MDHEN and CDR2 SYDVKM. The CDR3 runs 13 residues. V shed 8 bases, J shed 11 bases, and the junction held 13 bases outside the gene matches. CDR3 residues: CASGEGLAGREYF. The CDR3 nucleotides are TGTGCCAGCGGAGAGGGACTAGCAGGGAGAGAGTACTTC. Full variable domain (missing parts from reference TRBV28 and TRBJ2-7): DVKVTQSSRYLVKRTGEKVFLECVQDMDHENMFWYRQDPGLGLRLIYFSYDVKMKEKGDIPEGYSVSREKKERFSLILESASTNQTSMYLCASGEGLAGREYFGPGTRLTVT.

The chain uses TRBV5-4 and TRBJ2-1; D perhaps matches TRBD2 (5 bases). CDR1 and CDR2 (germline): SGHNT, YYREEE (reference sequence). V was trimmed by 0 bases and J by 9 bases, leaving 7 bases between them. The CDR3 length is 12 residues. The DNA of the CDR3 is TGTGCCAGCAGCTTGGCGGCGGGTGAGCAGTTCTTC. It codes for CASSLAAGEQFF.

The sample holds one count of this clone. V usage is TRBV11-2 and J usage is TRBJ2-3, with D maybe TRBD2 (5 bases). The CDR3 extends over 14 amino acids. V gave up 5 bases and J gave up 6 bases, with 15 bases separating them. The germline V gene encodes CDR1 SGHAT and CDR2 FQNNGV. CDR3 region: CASSQHPGGDTQYF. The CDR3 region has the DNA TGTGCCAGCAGCCAACATCCCGGCGGGGATACGCAGTATTTT.

The chain recombines TRBV2 with TRBJ2-3, with 8 positions matching TRBD2. CDR3 length: 17 amino acids. V shed 7 bases, J shed 6 bases, and the junction held 18 bases outside the gene matches. The germline gives CDR1 SNHLY, CDR2 FYNNEI. The CDR3 DNA is TGTGCCAGCACCGGTGAACCGGGACTAGGAACAGTGGATACGCAGTATTTT. It encodes CASTGEPGLGTVDTQYF.

The chain combines TRBV29-1 with TRBJ2-6; a weak D match, TRBD2 (7 bases). Germline CDR1 SQVTM, CDR2 ANQGSEA. Trimming removed 4 bases at V and 1 base at J, with 11 bases between. The CDR3 totals 15 residues. The CDR3 sequence: CSVAGGRSGANVLTF. The CDR3 DNA reads TGCAGCGTTGCGGGGGGCCGTTCTGGGGCCAACGTCCTGACTTTC.

The CDR3 protein is CASSLGSTRRGSGANVLTF. The CDR3 nucleotides read TGTGCCAGCAGCTTAGGCTCAACGCGGCGGGGCTCTGGGGCCAACGTCCTGACTTTC. This chain connects TRBV7-9 to TRBJ2-6, with a tentative D call TRBD2 (6 bases). Per the germline V gene, CDR1 is SEHNR and CDR2 is FQNEAQ (reference sequence). The CDR3 spans 19 residues. V was cut by 1 base and J by 0 bases, with 16 bases left in between.

The chain joins TRBV28 to TRBJ2-1; no firm D call. The CDR3 sequence is 13 residues long. Per germline, CDR1 MDHEN and CDR2 SYDVKM. Trimming pared 5 bases from V and 0 bases from J, leaving 5 bases between. The CDR3 DNA reads TGTGCCAGCAGTCCATTCTCCTACAATGAGCAGTTCTTC. Translating it yields CASSPFSYNEQFF.

This clone was detected only a few times. The chain has TRBV2 and TRBJ2-7; D remains ambiguous. Germline V gives CDR1 SNHLY, CDR2 FYNNEI. The V and J ends lost 2 bases and 4 bases respectively, with 6 bases between them. This CDR3 has 12 amino acids. The CDR3 DNA follows: TGTGCCAGCAGTGAAAGGTGGTACGAGCAGTACTTC. The encoded protein is CASSERWYEQYF.

The CDR3 DNA follows: TGTGCCAGCAGTTTCCGGGCAGGACATGGCTACACCTTC. Protein sequence: CASSFRAGHGYTF. This sequence joins TRBV28 and TRBJ1-2; D is undetermined. V was cut by 3 bases and J by 6 bases, with 11 bases left in between. The CDR3 has 13 residues. Per germline, CDR1 MDHEN and CDR2 SYDVKM.

This sequence joins TRBV18 and TRBJ1-4; tentative D call: TRBD1 (5 bases). The CDR3 is made up of 15 amino acids. Germline V gene data show CDR1 as KGHSH and CDR2 as LQKENI. V was shortened by 2 bases and J by 7 bases, with 14 bases between the two germline ends. The CDR3 DNA is TGTGCCAGCTCACCAATTATGGAGGGGACTGAAAAACTGTTTTTT. Protein: CASSPIMEGTEKLFF.

The chain has TRBV5-4 and TRBJ2-3; D is tentatively TRBD1 or TRBD2 (5 bases each). Trimming removed 4 bases from V and 0 bases from J, with 9 bases in between. The CDR3 length is 14 residues. Germline V gives CDR1 SGHNT, CDR2 YYREEE (reference sequence). The CDR3 DNA follows: TGTGCCAGCAGCATCTGGGACAGCACAGATACGCAGTATTTT. It specifies CASSIWDSTDTQYF. The complete variable domain, with remaining parts taken from reference TRBV5-4 and TRBJ2-3, reads ETGVTQSPTHLIKTRGQQVTLRCSSQSGHNTVSWYQQALGQGPQFIFQYYREEENGRGNFPPRFSGLQFPNYSSELNVNALELDDSALYLCASSIWDSTDTQYFGPGTRLTVL.

The V gene is TRBV19, the J gene TRBJ2-7; 7 nucleotides align to TRBD2. After removal of 4 bases from V and 2 bases from J, the junction contained 11 bases not matched to a gene. In germline, CDR1 is LNHDA, CDR2 SQIVND (reference sequence). The CDR3 length is 16 residues. The CDR3 coding sequence is TGTGCCAGTAGTACTTCGAGAGGACTAGGGACCTACGAGCAGTACTTC. It encodes CASSTSRGLGTYEQYF.

This clone was recorded once. This chain uses TRBV2 with TRBJ2-1, with 14 bases identical to TRBD2. Trimming removed 4 bases from V and 1 base from J; junction bases left unmatched: 12. Germline loops: CDR1 SNHLY, CDR2 FYNNEI. The CDR3 length is 20 residues. The CDR3 here is CASSGDPGLAGGGSYNEQFF. For the CDR3, the DNA is TGTGCCAGCAGTGGAGACCCCGGACTAGCGGGGGGAGGATCCTACAATGAGCAGTTCTTC.

This clone appeared a single time. The V gene is TRBV18, the J gene TRBJ2-6; weak D call: TRBD1 (5 bases). This CDR3 is 15 amino acids long. Trimming cost V 3 bases and J 2 bases, with 8 bases left between them. CDR1 is KGHSH, CDR2 LQKENI, per germline. The CDR3 spells CASSPGHTGANVLTF. The CDR3 coding sequence is TGTGCCAGCTCACCCGGACATACTGGGGCCAACGTCCTGACTTTC.

V usage is TRBV6-5 and J usage is TRBJ2-7, with D unresolved. The CDR3 is made up of 15 amino acids. Looked up from germline, CDR1 is MNHEY and CDR2 is SVGAGI. The V end lost 2 bases, the J end lost 2 bases, and 13 bases lay between the germline ends. The CDR3 sequence is CASSYRVVTPYEQYF. The CDR3 DNA is TGTGCCAGCAGTTACCGTGTGGTTACTCCCTACGAGCAGTACTTC.

This chain links TRBV9 with TRBJ1-5, with TRBD1 as a possible D gene (5 bases). This CDR3 has 14 amino acids. Germline V gives CDR1 SGDLS, CDR2 YYNGEE. V was trimmed by 4 bases and J by 6 bases, leaving 14 bases between them. The CDR3 region is CASSTGGEGQPQHF. The CDR3 DNA follows: TGTGCCAGCAGCACGGGGGGGGAAGGTCAGCCCCAGCATTTT.

This chain connects TRBV3-1 (or the pseudogene TRBV3-2) to TRBJ2-5; 15 bases map to TRBD2. Per the germline V gene, CDR1 is LGHDT and CDR2 is YNNKEL (reference sequence). With V trimmed by 2 bases and J by 1 base, 8 bases remained unmatched. The CDR3 runs 19 residues. The CDR3 spells CASSQRGLAGGPSQETQYF. The CDR3 nucleotides are TGTGCCAGCAGCCAAAGAGGACTAGCGGGAGGGCCATCCCAAGAGACCCAGTACTTC.

The chain combines TRBV5-4 with TRBJ1-2, with no clear D. The CDR3 loop spans 15 amino acids. Trimming shortened V by 3 bases and J by 2 bases, and 14 bases separated the two germline ends. The germline CDR1 and CDR2 sequences are SGHNT and YYREEE (reference sequence). The CDR3 spells CASSSRPGVNYGYTF. CDR3 in DNA: TGTGCCAGCAGCTCTCGTCCGGGAGTCAACTATGGCTACACCTTC.

J is TRBJ2-1 and V is TRBV5-6; D is perhaps TRBD1 (5 bases). The CDR3 contains 11 residues. Germline V gives CDR1 SGHDT, CDR2 YYEEEE. The V gene lost 7 bases and the J gene lost 8 bases, with 10 bases spanning the gap. CDR3 sequence reads: CASAKGDEQFF. For the CDR3, the DNA is TGTGCCAGCGCCAAAGGGGATGAGCAGTTCTTC.

The rearrangement links TRBV6-5 to TRBJ1-4; D call uncertain. The CDR3 runs 12 residues. V shed 6 bases and J shed 8 bases, with 10 bases lying between them. Germline assignment: CDR1 MNHEY and CDR2 SVGAGI. The CDR3 protein is CASSAPAEKLFF. The CDR3 DNA reads as TGTGCCAGCAGCGCGCCGGCCGAAAAACTGTTTTTT.

The chain is built from TRBV30 and TRBJ2-7, with D unclear. The CDR3 runs 15 residues. The germline V gene has CDR1 GTSNPN and CDR2 SVGIG (reference sequence). Trimming left V 0 bases short and J 4 bases short, with 16 bases between. DNA of the CDR3: TGTGCCTGGAGTGTACGGCCAGCCCAAAAATACGAGCAGTACTTC. Encoded protein: CAWSVRPAQKYEQYF.

This chain joins TRBV27 and TRBJ2-7; tentatively, D is TRBD2 (6 bases). The length of the CDR3 is 13 residues. The ends were cut back, 0 bases at V and 7 bases at J, with 10 bases in the middle. Germline-derived CDR1 and CDR2 are MNHEY and SMNVEV (reference sequence). CDR3 coding DNA: TGTGCCAGCAGTTTATCGTTGGCGGGGGAGCAGTACTTC. Protein: CASSLSLAGEQYF.

The CDR3: CASSSPTGYEQYF. CDR3 in DNA: TGTGCCAGCAGCTCCCCTACAGGGTACGAGCAGTACTTC. The chain couples TRBV5-4 to TRBJ2-7; weak D call: TRBD1 (6 bases). V shed 3 bases and J shed 4 bases, with 11 bases lying between them. Germline V lookup: CDR1 SGHNT, CDR2 YYREEE (reference sequence). CDR3 size: 13 residues.

The V and J genes are TRBV7-8 and TRBJ2-3; TRBD2 agrees at 13 bases. The ends lost 5 bases at V and 6 bases at J; junction bases unmatched: 20. The CDR3 length is 20 residues. Germline CDR1 SGHVS, CDR2 FQNEAQ. For the CDR3, the DNA is TGTGCCAGCAGCGTAACATGGACTAGCGGGAGTTCTTTTAGTTCGGATACGCAGTATTTT. This sequence encodes CASSVTWTSGSSFSSDTQYF.

The chain has TRBV19 and TRBJ1-2; perhaps TRBD1 as D (5 bases). Germline lookup yields CDR1 LNHDA and CDR2 SQIVND (reference sequence). Trimming removed 5 bases at V and 8 bases at J, with 21 bases between. The CDR3 length is 15 residues. The CDR3 is CASSPGGANPGGYTF. DNA of the CDR3: TGTGCCAGTAGTCCTGGCGGGGCGAATCCGGGGGGCTACACCTTC.

This rearrangement joins TRBV7-9 to TRBJ1-4; D unresolved. The CDR3 covers 15 residues. Germline values: CDR1 SEHNR, CDR2 FQNEAQ (reference sequence). Trimming removed 2 bases from V and 0 bases from J, with 7 bases in between. The CDR3 is CASSLIGTTNEKLFF. The DNA for the CDR3 is TGTGCCAGCAGCTTAATAGGCACAACTAATGAAAAACTGTTTTTT.

V gene TRBV20-1 combines with J gene TRBJ2-7, with 9 bases identical to TRBD1. The CDR3 sequence is 15 residues long. From germline, CDR1 is DFQATT and CDR2 SNEGSKA (reference sequence). Trimming took 3 bases from V and 5 from J; bases not matched to a gene: 11. DNA of the CDR3: TGCAGTGCTAGTCACCCCGGGACAGGGATCCACGAGCAGTACTTC. Translation: CSASHPGTGIHEQYF.

This chain uses TRBV28 with TRBJ1-2, with D tentatively TRBD1 (5 bases). CDR1 is MDHEN, CDR2 SYDVKM, per germline. Trimming took off 5 bases at V and 6 bases at J, with 16 bases between the two ends. The length of the CDR3 is 14 residues. CDR3 in DNA: TGTGCCAGCAGTCCCGTCGGGGGTGGTAATGGCTACACCTTC. This codes for CASSPVGGGNGYTF.